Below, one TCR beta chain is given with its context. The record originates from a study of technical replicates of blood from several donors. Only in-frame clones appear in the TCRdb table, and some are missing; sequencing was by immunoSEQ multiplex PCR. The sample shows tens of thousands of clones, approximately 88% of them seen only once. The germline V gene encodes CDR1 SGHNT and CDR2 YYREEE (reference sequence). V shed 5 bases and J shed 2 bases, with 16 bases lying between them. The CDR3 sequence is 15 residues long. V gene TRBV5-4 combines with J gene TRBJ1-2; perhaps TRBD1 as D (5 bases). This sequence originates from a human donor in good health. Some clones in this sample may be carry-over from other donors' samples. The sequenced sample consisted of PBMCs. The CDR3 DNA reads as TGTGCCAGCAGTCCGAGAGTTGGGGGGAACTATGGCTACACCTTC. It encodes CASSPRVGGNYGYTF.